One T cell receptor beta chain is described in this entry. This clonotype was recorded at least ten times. Its antigen specificity is not known. Base qualities are not recorded, but no much larger clone differs from it by a single base. For repertoire sequencing, the TCR beta CDR3 regions were amplified from RNA transcripts. A first-round RT-PCR used HTBI primers with the Qiagen OneStep RT-PCR kit, followed by a second-round multiplex PCR, size selection and purification. The libraries underwent paired-end sequencing with 100 bp reads on an Illumina HiSeq2000. As for the authors' bioinformatics: SOAPnuke was used for read processing, and reads with adapters, uncalled bases, a mean Phred below 15, or no exact constant-primer or identifier match were discarded. COPE v1.2.5 was used to merge high-quality paired reads. Clonotypes were defined as unique nucleotide sequences and were aligned to IMGT TRB V, D and J references using MiTCR v1.1. The analysis was limited to V-J combinations with a frequency above 0.0001, which together covered 99.2% of repertoires. A TCR clonal expansion and chaos score per V-J combination was defined as the ratio of F50 clonal expansion to chaos observed in the TCRdist matrix. Features were reduced by Welch's t-statistics and random forest to around 14 V-J combinations, which fed a naive Bayes classifier. The similarity between thyroid and blood repertoires was quantified using the Morisita-Horn index. The raw public data were reprocessed by TCRdb itself: fastp quality trimming at Q25, MiXCR clonotype calling, in-frame beta chains only. Each entry is one CDR3 protein sequence, shown with its most common DNA and genes. The authors' filters were not applied to this entry. A total of approximately 160,000 distinct CDR3 sequences appear in this sample, 35% to 45% of them only once. About 8.2% of the sample rests with the top ten.

The sample is drawn from a study of Graves' ophthalmopathy and Graves' hyperthyroidism (dated by TCRdb to about 2018). Background for the entire study: Peripheral blood was collected at initial diagnosis, prior to any treatment. The study used TCR beta repertoire signatures to distinguish Graves' ophthalmopathy from Graves' hyperthyroidism and to predict progression to ophthalmopathy. In total, 135 blood samples were TCR-sequenced: approximately 40 ophthalmopathy, under 85 hyperthyroidism and about 17 hyperthyroidism-to-ophthalmopathy patients. To explore V-J signatures that distinguish ophthalmopathy from hyperthyroidism, a discovery set of roughly 98 patients was enrolled, made up of 40 to 45 with ophthalmopathy and some 58 with stable hyperthyroidism. For independent validation, a separate cohort was made up of around 18 hyperthyroidism patients plus 17 patients who later progressed from hyperthyroidism to ophthalmopathy. In five or six hyperthyroidism patients, T-cell repertoires of thyroid tissue and blood were compared. After sampling, hyperthyroidism patients received methimazole starting at 30 mg daily, and ophthalmopathy patients received high-dose intravenous methylprednisolone. The 100 or so discovery patients were divided at random into training and test sets in a 7:3 ratio. General conclusions and limits of the study: Sample size was not statistically predetermined, and group allocation was not concealed from the investigators. In validation, the model predicted ophthalmopathy progression with roughly 68% sensitivity and roughly 72% specificity; approximately 12 predicted patients were CT-confirmed with GO in a median of approximately 6.5 months. Among expanded thyroid clonotypes with frequency above 0.001, most also showed up in blood, which suggests that blood repertoires may reflect the thyroid immune response. In cross-validation, the 13-signature model distinguished ophthalmopathy from stable hyperthyroidism with 85% to 90% sensitivity and approximately 81% specificity, and in the test set the corresponding values were around 80% and 75%.

At the junction V is shortened by 3 bases and J by 7 bases; bases outside the gene matches: 7. Inclusive of the bounding cysteine and phenylalanine, the CDR3 is 16 residues long. Left in the record is the CDR3 DNA by itself, 48 bases read in frame from the first base. The germline V gene provides CDR1 MDHEN and CDR2 SYDVKM. Ophthalmopathy patients were characterized by moderately to severely active disease, a Clinical Activity Score of at least 3, a NOSPECS grade of at least 4, and a disease duration under 3 months. Patients with other autoimmune diseases, uncontrolled infections, pregnancy or lactation were excluded from the study. Clinical symptoms, serum thyroxine, TRAb, thyroid ultrasound and orbital computed tomography were used for diagnosis. Ficoll-Paque density gradient centrifugation was used to isolate PBMCs from about 9 ml of fresh peripheral blood. Total RNA was extracted with Trizol reagent and quality-checked on an Agilent 2100 Bioanalyzer.

The sample comprised peripheral blood. The chain was built from TRBV28 and TRBJ1-6, with 9 junctional bases fitting TRBD1. This sequence originates from a man aged 25-45 years with Graves' ophthalmopathy. Donor details come from another sample of the same person, matched by shared clones. The sequence in DNA is TGTGCCAGCAGTTTGCCCGGACAGGGGCTAAATTCACCCCTCCACTTT. The resulting protein is CASSLPGQGLNSPLHF.